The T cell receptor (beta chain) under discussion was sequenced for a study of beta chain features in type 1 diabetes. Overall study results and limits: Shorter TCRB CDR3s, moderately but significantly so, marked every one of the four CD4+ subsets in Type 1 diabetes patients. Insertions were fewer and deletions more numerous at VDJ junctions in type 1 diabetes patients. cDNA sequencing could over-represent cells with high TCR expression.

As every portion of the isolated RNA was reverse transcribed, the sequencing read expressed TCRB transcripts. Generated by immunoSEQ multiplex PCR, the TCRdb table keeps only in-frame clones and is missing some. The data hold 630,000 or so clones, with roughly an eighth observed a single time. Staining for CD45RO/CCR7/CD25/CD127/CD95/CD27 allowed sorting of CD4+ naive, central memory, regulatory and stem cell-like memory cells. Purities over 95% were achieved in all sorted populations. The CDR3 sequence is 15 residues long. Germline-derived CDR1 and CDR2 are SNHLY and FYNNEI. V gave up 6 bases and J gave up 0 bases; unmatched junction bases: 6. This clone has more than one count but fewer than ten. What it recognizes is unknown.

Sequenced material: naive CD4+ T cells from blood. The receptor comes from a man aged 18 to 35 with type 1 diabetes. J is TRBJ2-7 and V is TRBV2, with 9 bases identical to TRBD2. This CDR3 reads CASRVRLADSYEQYF. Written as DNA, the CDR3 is TGTGCCAGCAGGGTCCGACTAGCGGACTCCTACGAGCAGTACTTC. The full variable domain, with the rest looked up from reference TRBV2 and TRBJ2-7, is EPEVTQTPSHQVTQMGQEVILRCVPISNHLYFYWYRQILGQKVEFLVSFYNNEISEKSEIFDDQFSVERPDGSNFTLKIRSTKLEDSAMYFCASRVRLADSYEQYFGPGTRLTVT.